The clone carrying this T cell receptor beta chain has more than one count but fewer than ten. The V gene end was trimmed by 3 bases and the J gene end by 0 bases; junction bases not matched to a gene: 3. The CDR3 has 15 residues. Germline V lookup: CDR1 SGHTA, CDR2 FQGNSA. The entry originates in a study of blood T cells in healthy people across ages. About the research overall: Template switching retrieved approximately one barcoded beta molecule for each two T cells.

A second PCR of about 7 to 11 cycles used a sample-barcoded 5' primer and a J-beta primer mix. From the 5' RACE reads, TCRdb called clonotypes with MiXCR, one entry per CDR3 protein. The table shows around 1,800,000 distinct CDR3 sequences, with around 42% occurring only once. The specimen sequenced was blood. This chain uses TRBV7-2 with TRBJ2-7; 9 positions agree with TRBD1. This receptor was identified in a human donor in good health. Here the CDR3 reads CASSFGTGISYEQYF. The CDR3 DNA reads TGTGCCAGCAGCTTCGGGACAGGGATCTCCTACGAGCAGTACTTC.